In this sample, the clone carrying this T cell receptor beta chain turned up many times. The record originates from a study of metastatic and nonmetastatic thyroid tumors. The CDR3 loop spans 20 amino acids. Germline CDR1 SGHVT, CDR2 SQSDAQ. Trimming removed 6 bases from V and 4 bases from J; junction bases left unmatched: 22. Until they underwent thyroid surgery, no patient had received any treatment. TCRdb re-called clones from the PCR reads using MiXCR. The sample yields some 90,000 clones, 8.6% seen once. This chain uses TRBV7-4 with TRBJ2-2, with 8 nucleotides matching TRBD1. The receptor was isolated from a female donor with papillary thyroid cancer or a benign thyroid nodule (not recorded which). Some clones in this sample may be carry-over from other donors' samples. The material sequenced was blood. CDR3 loop: CASSSVDVYAGGSLTGELFF. The CDR3 region has the DNA TGTGCCAGCAGTTCCGTAGACGTATACGCAGGGGGCTCCCTCACCGGGGAGCTGTTTTTT. Full variable domain (missing parts from reference TRBV7-4 and TRBJ2-2): GAGVSQSPRYKVAKRGRDVALRCDSISGHVTLYWYRQTLGQGSEVLTYSQSDAQRDKSGRPSGRFSAERPERSVSTLKIQRTEQGDSAVYLCASSSVDVYAGGSLTGELFFGEGSRLTVL.